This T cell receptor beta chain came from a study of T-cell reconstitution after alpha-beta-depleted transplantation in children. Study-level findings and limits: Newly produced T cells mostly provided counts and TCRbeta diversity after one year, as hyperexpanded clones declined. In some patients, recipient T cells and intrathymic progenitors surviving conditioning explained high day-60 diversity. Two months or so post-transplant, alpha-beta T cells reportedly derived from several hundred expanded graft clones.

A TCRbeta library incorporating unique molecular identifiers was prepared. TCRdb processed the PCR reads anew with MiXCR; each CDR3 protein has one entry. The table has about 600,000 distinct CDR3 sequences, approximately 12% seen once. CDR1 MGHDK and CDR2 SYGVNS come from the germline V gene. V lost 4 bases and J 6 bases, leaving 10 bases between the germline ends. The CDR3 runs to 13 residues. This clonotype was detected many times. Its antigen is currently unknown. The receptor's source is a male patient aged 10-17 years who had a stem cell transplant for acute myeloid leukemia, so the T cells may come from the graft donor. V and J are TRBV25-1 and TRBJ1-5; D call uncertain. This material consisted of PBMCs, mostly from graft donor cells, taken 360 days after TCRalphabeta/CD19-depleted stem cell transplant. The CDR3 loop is CASSAGLGQPQHF. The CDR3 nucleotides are TGTGCCAGCAGTGCGGGGTTGGGTCAGCCCCAGCATTTT.